This record covers a single T cell receptor beta chain. Antigen unknown. This specimen belongs to a study of metastatic and nonmetastatic thyroid tumors. Across the whole study: Malignant and benign thyroid patients had repertoires compared in peripheral blood and tumor or nodule tissue. Study-level results: Reported TCR beta diversity, measured in blood and tumor, was significantly higher for malignant thyroid tumors than for benign nodules.

Each patient went into thyroid surgery without having received any treatment. How the authors handled the data: A classifier for distant metastasis in papillary thyroid cancer was constructed using CDR3 differences observed across clinicopathological groups. From the PCR reads, TCRdb re-called clones with MiXCR. The V and J calls follow TCRdb's processing rather than the paper's. The sample holds around 12,000 clones, about 32% seen once. In germline, CDR1 is LGHDT, CDR2 YNNKEL (reference sequence). This CDR3 is 13 amino acids long. The V and J ends lost 2 bases and 8 bases, in that order; junction bases with no gene match: 5.

The sample consisted of tumor tissue. This sequence joins TRBV3-1 and TRBJ1-2, with TRBD1 matching over 7 bases. The TCR comes from a female donor with papillary thyroid cancer or a benign thyroid nodule (not recorded which). Some clones in this sample may be carry-over from other donors' samples. In nucleotides, the CDR3 is TGTGCCAGCAGCCAATTCAGGGGGAACGGCTACACCTTC. Its translation is CASSQFRGNGYTF.